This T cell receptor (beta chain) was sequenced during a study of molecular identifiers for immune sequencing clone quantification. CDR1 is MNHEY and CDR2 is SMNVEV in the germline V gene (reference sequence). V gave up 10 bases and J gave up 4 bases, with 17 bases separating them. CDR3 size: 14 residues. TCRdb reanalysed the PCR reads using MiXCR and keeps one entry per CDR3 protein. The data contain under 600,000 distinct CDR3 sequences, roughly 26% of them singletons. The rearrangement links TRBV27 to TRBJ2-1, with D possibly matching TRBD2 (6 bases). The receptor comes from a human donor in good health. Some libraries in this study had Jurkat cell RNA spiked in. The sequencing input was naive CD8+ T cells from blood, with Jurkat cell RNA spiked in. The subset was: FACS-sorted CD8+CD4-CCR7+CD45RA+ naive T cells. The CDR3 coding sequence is TGTGCCAACAATTCAGGGACTGGATACAATGAGCAGTTCTTC. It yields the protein CANNSGTGYNEQFF.